This TCR beta chain is from a study of cytomegalovirus exposure and HLA in healthy donors. CDR1 KGHSH and CDR2 LQKENI come from the germline V gene. V lost 4 bases to trimming and J lost 6 bases, with 10 bases between them. The CDR3 is made up of 13 amino acids. Both 60 Vbeta primers and 13 Jbeta primers went into the PCR. Clones were sequenced by immunoSEQ multiplex PCR, and TCRdb holds only the in-frame ones, with some missing. In the table there are around 210,000 clones, 70% to 85% of which are singletons. The receptor comes from a man aged 45-65 years in good health and CMV-seronegative. This chain uses TRBV18 with TRBJ2-1; D might be TRBD1 (7 bases). The sample taken for sequencing was PBMCs. CDR3 bases: TGTGCCAGCTCACGGCAGGGGGGCAATGAGCAGTTCTTC. Translation: CASSRQGGNEQFF.